This T cell receptor (beta chain) was profiled in a study of cytomegalovirus exposure and HLA in healthy donors. Remarks on this clone: Its target is not known.

The study ran its PCR with 60 Vbeta and 13 Jbeta primers. Profiling relied on immunoSEQ multiplex PCR, and the TCRdb table lists in-frame clones only, not all of them. Among about 160,000 clones listed, approximately 76% were seen once. Findings and caveats of the study: Researchers counted 180 or so TCR beta chains as cytomegalovirus-associated.

What was sequenced was PBMCs. This clonotype was sampled from a man in his sixties in good health and CMV-seronegative.

The CDR3 sequence: CASSVDTGGNGYTF. Written as DNA, the CDR3 is TGTGCCAGCAGCGTAGACACAGGGGGTAATGGCTACACCTTC. V usage is TRBV9 and J usage is TRBJ1-2, with 8 bases identical to TRBD1. V was clipped by 0 bases and J by 6 bases; unmatched bases: 4. The CDR3 length is 14 residues. Germline CDR1 and CDR2: SGDLS and YYNGEE.